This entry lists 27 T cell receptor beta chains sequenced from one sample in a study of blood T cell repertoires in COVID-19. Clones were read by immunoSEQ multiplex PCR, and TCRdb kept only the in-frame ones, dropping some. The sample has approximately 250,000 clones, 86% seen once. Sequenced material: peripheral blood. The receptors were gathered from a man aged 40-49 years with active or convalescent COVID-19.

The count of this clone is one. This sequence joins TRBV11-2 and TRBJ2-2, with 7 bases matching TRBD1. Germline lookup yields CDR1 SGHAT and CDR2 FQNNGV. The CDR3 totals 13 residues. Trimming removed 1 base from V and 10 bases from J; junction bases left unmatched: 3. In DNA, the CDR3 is TGTGCCAGCAGCTTAGGACAGGGAAAGGAGCTGTTTTTT. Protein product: CASSLGQGKELFF. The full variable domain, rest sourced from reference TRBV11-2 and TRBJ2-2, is EAGVAQSPRYKIIEKRQSVAFWCNPISGHATLYWYQQILGQGPKLLIQFQNNGVVDDSQLPKDRFSAERLKGVDSTLKIQPAKLEDSAVYLCASSLGQGKELFFGEGSRLTVL.

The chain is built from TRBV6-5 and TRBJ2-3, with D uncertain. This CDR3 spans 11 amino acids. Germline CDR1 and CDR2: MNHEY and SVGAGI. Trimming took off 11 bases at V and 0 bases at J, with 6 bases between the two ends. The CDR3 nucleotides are TGTGCCCATGCGAGCACAGATACGCAGTATTTT. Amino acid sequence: CAHASTDTQYF.

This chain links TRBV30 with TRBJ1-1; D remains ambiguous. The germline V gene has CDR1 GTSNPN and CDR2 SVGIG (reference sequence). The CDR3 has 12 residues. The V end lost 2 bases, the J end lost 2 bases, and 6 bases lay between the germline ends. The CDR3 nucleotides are TGTGCCTGGAGTCCCAGTAACACTGAAGCTTTCTTT. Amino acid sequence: CAWSPSNTEAFF.

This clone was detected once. The DNA for the CDR3 is TGCGCCAGCAGCCAAGATTCGCAGGGTCACGACGAGCAGTACTTC. It translates to CASSQDSQGHDEQYF. The chain carries TRBV4-1 and TRBJ2-7; D may be TRBD1 (5 bases). Germline V CDR1 and CDR2: MGHRA, YSYEKL. The CDR3 runs 15 residues. Trimming removed 0 bases from V and 5 bases from J, with 14 bases in between.

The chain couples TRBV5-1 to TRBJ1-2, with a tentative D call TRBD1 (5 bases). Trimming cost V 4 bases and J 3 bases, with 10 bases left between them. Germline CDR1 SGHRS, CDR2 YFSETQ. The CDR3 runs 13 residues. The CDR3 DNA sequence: TGCGCCAGCAGCCCGGACAAGTACTATGGCTACACCTTC. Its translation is CASSPDKYYGYTF.

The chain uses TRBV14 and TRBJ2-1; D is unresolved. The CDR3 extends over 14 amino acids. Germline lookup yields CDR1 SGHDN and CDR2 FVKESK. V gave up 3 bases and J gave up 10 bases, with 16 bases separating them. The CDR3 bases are TGTGCCAGCAGCCACACGGGTTTTGCGTCCGAGCAGTTCTTC. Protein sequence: CASSHTGFASEQFF.

The CDR3 reads CPQQQAHYGYTF. In DNA, the CDR3 is TGTCCACAGCAACAGGCCCACTATGGCTACACCTTC. The chain combines TRBV6-6 with TRBJ1-2, with a tentative D call TRBD1 (5 bases). CDR3 length equals 12 residues. The germline V gene encodes CDR1 MNHNY and CDR2 SVGAGI (reference sequence).

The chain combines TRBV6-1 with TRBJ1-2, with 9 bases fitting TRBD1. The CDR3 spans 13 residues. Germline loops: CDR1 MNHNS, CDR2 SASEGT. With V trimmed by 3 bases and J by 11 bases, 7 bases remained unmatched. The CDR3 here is CASSEGQGTRYTF. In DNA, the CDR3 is TGTGCCAGCAGTGAGGGACAGGGAACGCGATACACCTTC.

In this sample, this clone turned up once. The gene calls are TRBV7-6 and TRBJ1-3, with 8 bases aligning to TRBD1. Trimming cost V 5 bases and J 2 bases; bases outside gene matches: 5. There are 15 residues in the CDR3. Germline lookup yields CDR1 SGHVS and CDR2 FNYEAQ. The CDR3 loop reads CASSPSDRAGNTIYF. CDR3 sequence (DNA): TGTGCCAGCAGCCCCTCGGACAGGGCTGGAAACACCATATATTTT. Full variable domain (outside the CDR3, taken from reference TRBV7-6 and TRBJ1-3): GAGVSQSPRYKVTKRGQDVALRCDPISGHVSLYWYRQALGQGPEFLTYFNYEAQQDKSGLPNDRFSAERPEGSISTLTIQRTEQRDSAMYRCASSPSDRAGNTIYFGEGSWLTVV.

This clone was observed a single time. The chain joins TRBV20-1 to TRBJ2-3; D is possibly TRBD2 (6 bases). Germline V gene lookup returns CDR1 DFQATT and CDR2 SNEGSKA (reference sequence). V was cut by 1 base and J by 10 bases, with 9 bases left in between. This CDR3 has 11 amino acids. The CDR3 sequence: CSARVRGAQYF. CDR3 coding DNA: TGCAGTGCTAGAGTGCGGGGCGCGCAGTATTTT.

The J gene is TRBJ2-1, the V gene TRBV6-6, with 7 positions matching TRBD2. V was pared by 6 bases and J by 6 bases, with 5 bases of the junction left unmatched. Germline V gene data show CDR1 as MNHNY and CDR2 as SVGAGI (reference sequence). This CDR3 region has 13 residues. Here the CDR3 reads CASSFGLVNEQFF. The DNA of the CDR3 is TGTGCCAGCAGCTTCGGACTAGTCAATGAGCAGTTCTTC.

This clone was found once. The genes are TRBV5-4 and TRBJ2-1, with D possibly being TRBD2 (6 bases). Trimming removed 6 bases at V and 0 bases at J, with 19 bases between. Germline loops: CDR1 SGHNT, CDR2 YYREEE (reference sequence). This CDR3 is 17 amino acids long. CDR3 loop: CASIKGGSGSSYNEQFF. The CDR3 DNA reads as TGTGCCAGCATCAAAGGAGGTAGCGGCAGCTCCTACAATGAGCAGTTCTTC.

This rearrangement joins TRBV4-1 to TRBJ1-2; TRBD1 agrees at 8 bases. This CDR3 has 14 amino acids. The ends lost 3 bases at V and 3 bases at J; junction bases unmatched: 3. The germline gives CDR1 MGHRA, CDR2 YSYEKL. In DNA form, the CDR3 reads TGCGCCAGCAGCCAGGGGACAGGAGACTATGGCTACACCTTC. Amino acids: CASSQGTGDYGYTF.

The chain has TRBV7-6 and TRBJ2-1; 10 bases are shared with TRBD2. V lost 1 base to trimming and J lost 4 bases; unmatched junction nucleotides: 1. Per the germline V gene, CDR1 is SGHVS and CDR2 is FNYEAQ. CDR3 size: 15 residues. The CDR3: CASSLGAGGYNEQFF. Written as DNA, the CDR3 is TGTGCCAGCAGCTTAGGAGCGGGGGGGTACAATGAGCAGTTCTTC.

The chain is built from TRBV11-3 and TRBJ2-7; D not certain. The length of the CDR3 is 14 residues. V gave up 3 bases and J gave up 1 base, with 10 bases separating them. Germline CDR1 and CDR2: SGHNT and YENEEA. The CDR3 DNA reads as TGTGCCAGCAGCTTTGCCGCAGAATCCTACGAGCAGTACTTC. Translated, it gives CASSFAAESYEQYF.

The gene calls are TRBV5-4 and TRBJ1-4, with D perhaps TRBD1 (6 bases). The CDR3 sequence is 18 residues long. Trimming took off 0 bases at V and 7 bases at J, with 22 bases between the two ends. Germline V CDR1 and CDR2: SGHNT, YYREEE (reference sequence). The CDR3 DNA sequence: TGTGCCAGCAGCTTGGGGGACGGGACACCCAATCTCCGTGAAAAACTGTTTTTT. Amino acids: CASSLGDGTPNLREKLFF.

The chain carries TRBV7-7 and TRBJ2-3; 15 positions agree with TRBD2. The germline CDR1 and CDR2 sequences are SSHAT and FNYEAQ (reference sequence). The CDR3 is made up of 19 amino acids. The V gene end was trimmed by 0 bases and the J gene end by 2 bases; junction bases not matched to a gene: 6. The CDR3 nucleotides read TGTGCCAGCAGCTTAGCGCTAAGGACTAGCGGGGGGGTCACAGATACGCAGTATTTT. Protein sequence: CASSLALRTSGGVTDTQYF.

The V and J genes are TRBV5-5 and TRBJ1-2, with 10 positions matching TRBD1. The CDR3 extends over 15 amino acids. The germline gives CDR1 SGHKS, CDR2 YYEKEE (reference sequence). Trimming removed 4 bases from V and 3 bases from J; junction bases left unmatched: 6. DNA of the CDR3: TGTGCCAGCAGCCGAATGACAGGGGGCGACTATGGCTACACCTTC. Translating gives CASSRMTGGDYGYTF. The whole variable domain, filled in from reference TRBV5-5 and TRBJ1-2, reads DAGVTQSPTHLIKTRGQQVTLRCSPISGHKSVSWYQQVLGQGPQFIFQYYEKEERGRGNFPDRFSARQFPNYSSELNVNALLLGDSALYLCASSRMTGGDYGYTFGSGTRLTVV.

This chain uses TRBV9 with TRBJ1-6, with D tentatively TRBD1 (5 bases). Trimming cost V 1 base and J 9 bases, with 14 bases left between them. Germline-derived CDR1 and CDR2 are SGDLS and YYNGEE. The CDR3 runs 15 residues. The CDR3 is CASSVKGGEFSPLHF. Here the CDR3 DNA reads TGTGCCAGCAGCGTAAAGGGAGGGGAATTTTCACCCCTCCACTTT.

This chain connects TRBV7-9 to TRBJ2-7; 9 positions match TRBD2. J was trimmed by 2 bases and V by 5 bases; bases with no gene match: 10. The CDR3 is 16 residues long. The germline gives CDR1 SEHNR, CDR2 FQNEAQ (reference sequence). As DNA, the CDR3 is TGTGCCAGCAGCCCCCCGGGTAGCGGGAGAACCTACGAGCAGTACTTC. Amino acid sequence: CASSPPGSGRTYEQYF.

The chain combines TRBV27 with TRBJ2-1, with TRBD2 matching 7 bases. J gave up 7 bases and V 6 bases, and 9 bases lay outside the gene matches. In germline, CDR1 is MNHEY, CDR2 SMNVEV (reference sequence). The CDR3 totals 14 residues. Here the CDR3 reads CASRPVWTRNEQFF. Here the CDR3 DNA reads TGTGCCAGCAGGCCCGTTTGGACTAGAAATGAGCAGTTCTTC.

The CDR3 is CASSLDPGTTYNEQFF. DNA for the CDR3: TGTGCCAGCAGCTTAGACCCCGGGACTACCTACAATGAGCAGTTCTTC. The V call is TRBV7-2, the J call TRBJ2-1, with TRBD2 matching 7 bases. J was trimmed by 2 bases and V by 1 base; bases with no gene match: 5. Germline CDR1 SGHTA, CDR2 FQGNSA. There are 16 residues in the CDR3.

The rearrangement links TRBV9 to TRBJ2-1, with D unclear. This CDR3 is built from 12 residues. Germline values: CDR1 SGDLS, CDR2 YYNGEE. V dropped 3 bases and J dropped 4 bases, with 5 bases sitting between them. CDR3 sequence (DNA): TGTGCCAGCAGCGGGAGTTACAATGAGCAGTTCTTC. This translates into CASSGSYNEQFF.

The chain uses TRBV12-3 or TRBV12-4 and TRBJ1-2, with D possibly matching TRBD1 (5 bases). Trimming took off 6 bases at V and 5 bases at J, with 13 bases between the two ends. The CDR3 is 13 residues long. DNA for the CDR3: TGTGCCAGCAGGAGGGATCGGGGGTATGGCTACACCTTC. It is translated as CASRRDRGYGYTF.

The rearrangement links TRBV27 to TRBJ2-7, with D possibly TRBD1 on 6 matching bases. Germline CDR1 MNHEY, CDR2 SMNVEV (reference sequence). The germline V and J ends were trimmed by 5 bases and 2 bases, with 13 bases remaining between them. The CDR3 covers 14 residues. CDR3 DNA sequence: TGTGCCAGCAGTCAACAGGGTGTAGCCTACGAGCAGTACTTC. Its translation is CASSQQGVAYEQYF.

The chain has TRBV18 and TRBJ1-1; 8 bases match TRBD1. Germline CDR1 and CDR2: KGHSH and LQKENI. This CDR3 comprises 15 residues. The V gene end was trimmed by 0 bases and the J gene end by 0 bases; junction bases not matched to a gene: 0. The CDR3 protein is CASSPPDRVNTEAFF. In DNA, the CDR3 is TGTGCCAGCTCACCACCGGACAGGGTGAACACTGAAGCTTTCTTT. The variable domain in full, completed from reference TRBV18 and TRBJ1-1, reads NAGVMQNPRHLVRRRGQEARLRCSPMKGHSHVYWYRQLPEEGLKFMVYLQKENIIDESGMPKERFSAEFPKEGPSILRIQQVVRGDSAAYFCASSPPDRVNTEAFFGQGTRLTVV.

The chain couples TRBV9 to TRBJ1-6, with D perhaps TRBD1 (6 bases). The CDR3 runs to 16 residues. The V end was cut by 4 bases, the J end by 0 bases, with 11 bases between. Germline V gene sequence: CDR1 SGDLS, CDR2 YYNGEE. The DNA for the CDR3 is TGTGCCAGCAGCACGGACAGCGTCTCCTATAATTCACCCCTCCACTTT. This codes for CASSTDSVSYNSPLHF.